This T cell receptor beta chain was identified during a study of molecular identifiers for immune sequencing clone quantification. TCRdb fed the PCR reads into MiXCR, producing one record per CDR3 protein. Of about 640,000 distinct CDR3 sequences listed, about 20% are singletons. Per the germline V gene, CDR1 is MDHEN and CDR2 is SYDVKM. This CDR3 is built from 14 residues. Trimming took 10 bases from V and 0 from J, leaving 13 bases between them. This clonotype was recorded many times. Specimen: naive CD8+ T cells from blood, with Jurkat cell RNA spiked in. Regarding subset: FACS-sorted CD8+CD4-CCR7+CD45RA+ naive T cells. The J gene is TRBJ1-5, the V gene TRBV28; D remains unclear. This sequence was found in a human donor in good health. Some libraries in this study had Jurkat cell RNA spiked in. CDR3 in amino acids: CATNPQYSNQPQHF. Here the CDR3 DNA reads TGTGCCACCAACCCTCAGTATAGCAATCAGCCCCAGCATTTT.